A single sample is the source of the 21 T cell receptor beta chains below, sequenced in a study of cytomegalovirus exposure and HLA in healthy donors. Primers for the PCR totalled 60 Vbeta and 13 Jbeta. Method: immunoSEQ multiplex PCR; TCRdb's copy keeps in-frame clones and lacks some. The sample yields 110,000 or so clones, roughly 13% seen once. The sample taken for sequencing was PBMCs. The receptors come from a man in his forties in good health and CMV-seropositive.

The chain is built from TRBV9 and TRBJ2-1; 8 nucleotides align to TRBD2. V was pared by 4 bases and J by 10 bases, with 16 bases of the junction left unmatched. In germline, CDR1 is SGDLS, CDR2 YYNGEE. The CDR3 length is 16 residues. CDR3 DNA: TGTGCCAGCAGCCCTCCCGTAGTTGCGGGAGGTGGCGAGCAGTTCTTC. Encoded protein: CASSPPVVAGGGEQFF.

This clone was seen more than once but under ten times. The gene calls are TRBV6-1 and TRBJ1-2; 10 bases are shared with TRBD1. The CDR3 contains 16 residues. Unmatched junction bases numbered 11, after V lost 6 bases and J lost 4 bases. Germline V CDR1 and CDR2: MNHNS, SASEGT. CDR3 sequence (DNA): TGTGCCAGCAGGGAAAACCGGGACAGGGGAAGCTATGGCTACACCTTC. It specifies CASRENRDRGSYGYTF.

CDR3 nucleotides: TGTGCCAGCGACCCCGGACCGGGACAGCGTTGGGAGACCCAGTACTTC. Translated, it gives CASDPGPGQRWETQYF. This chain joins TRBV7-6 and TRBJ2-5; 7 bases are shared with TRBD1. V lost 8 bases to trimming and J lost 5 bases; unmatched junction nucleotides: 17. This CDR3 contains 16 residues. Germline CDR1 reads SGHVS; CDR2 reads FNYEAQ. The entire variable domain, with the rest obtained from reference TRBV7-6 and TRBJ2-5, is as follows: GAGVSQSPRYKVTKRGQDVALRCDPISGHVSLYWYRQALGQGPEFLTYFNYEAQQDKSGLPNDRFSAERPEGSISTLTIQRTEQRDSAMYRCASDPGPGQRWETQYFGPGTRLLVL.

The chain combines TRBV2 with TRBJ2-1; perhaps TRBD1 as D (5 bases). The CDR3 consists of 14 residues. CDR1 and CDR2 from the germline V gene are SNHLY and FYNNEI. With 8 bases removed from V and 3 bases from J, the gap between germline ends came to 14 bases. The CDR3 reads CASQTVVGYNEQFF. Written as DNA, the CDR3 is TGTGCCAGCCAGACAGTAGTCGGCTACAATGAGCAGTTCTTC.

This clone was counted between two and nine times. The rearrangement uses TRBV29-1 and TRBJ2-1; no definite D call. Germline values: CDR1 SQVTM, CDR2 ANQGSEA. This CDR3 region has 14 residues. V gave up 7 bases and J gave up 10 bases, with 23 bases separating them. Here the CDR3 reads CSAESRSLLTEQFF. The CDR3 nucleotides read TGCAGCGCCGAGTCCAGGTCCCTCCTTACCGAGCAGTTCTTC.

CDR3 nucleotide sequence: TGTGCCAGCAGTGACAGCAATACCTACGAGCAGTACTTC. Amino acid sequence: CASSDSNTYEQYF. The chain employs TRBV6-6 and TRBJ2-7, with D possibly being TRBD1 (5 bases). Trimming took 5 bases from V and 2 from J, leaving 10 bases between them. The germline V gene encodes CDR1 MNHNY and CDR2 SVGAGI (reference sequence). The CDR3 consists of 13 residues.

For the CDR3, the DNA is TGTGCCAGCAGCAGGGACAGACCGACCTACGAGCAGTACTTC. Encoded protein: CASSRDRPTYEQYF. This chain joins TRBV2 and TRBJ2-7; 7 nucleotides align to TRBD1. The germline V gene has CDR1 SNHLY and CDR2 FYNNEI. The CDR3 has 14 residues. With 6 bases clipped from V and 2 bases from J, the junction kept 7 bases outside the gene matches.

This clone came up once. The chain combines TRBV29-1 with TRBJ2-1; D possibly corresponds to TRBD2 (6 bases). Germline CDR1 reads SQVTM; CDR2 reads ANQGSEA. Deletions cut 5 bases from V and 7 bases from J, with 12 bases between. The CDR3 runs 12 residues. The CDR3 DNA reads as TGCAGCGTTTCGAGACTAGGGAATGAGCAGTTCTTC. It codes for CSVSRLGNEQFF.

The CDR3 region has the DNA TGCAGCGTTGGACCAACAGAATACAATGAGCAGTTCTTC. It yields the protein CSVGPTEYNEQFF. The genes are TRBV29-1 and TRBJ2-1, with no clear D. Trimming took 4 bases from V and 4 from J, leaving 11 bases between them. CDR1 is SQVTM and CDR2 is ANQGSEA in the germline V gene. The CDR3 contains 13 residues.

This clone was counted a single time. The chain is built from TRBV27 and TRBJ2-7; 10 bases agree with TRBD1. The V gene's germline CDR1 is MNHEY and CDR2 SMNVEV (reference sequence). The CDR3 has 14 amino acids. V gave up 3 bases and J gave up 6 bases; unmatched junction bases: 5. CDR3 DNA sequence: TGTGCCAGCAGTTTTGGACAGGGGGTAGGCGAGCAGTACTTC. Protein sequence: CASSFGQGVGEQYF.

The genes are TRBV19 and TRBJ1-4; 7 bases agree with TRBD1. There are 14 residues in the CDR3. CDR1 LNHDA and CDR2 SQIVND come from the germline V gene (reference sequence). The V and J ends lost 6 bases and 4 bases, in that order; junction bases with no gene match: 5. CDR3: CASSRTGVNEKLFF. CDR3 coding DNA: TGTGCCAGTAGCCGGACAGGAGTTAATGAAAAACTGTTTTTT.

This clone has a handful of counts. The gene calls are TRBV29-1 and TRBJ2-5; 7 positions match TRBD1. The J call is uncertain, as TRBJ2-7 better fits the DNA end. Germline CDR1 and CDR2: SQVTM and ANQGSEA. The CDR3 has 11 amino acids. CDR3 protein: CSVERGPEQYF. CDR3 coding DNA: TGCAGCGTTGAGAGGGGGCCCGAGCAGTACTTC.

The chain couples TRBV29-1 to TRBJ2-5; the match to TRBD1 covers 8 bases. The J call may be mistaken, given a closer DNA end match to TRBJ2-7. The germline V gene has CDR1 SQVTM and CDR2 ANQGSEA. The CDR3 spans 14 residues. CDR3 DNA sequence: TGCAGCGTGCGGGACAGGTCGAGCTCCTACGAGCAGTACTTC. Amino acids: CSVRDRSSSYEQYF.

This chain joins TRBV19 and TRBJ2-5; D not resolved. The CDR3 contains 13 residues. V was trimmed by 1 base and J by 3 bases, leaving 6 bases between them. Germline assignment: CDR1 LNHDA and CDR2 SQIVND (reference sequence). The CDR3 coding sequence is TGTGCCAGTAGTATAGGAGATGAAGAGACCCAGTACTTC. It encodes CASSIGDEETQYF.

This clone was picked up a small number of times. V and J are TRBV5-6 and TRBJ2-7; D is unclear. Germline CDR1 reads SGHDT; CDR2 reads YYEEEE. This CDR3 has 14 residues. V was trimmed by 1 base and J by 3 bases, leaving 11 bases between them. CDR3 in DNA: TGTGCCAGCAGCTTGCCGGGTTCCTTCTACGAGCAGTACTTC. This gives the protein CASSLPGSFYEQYF.

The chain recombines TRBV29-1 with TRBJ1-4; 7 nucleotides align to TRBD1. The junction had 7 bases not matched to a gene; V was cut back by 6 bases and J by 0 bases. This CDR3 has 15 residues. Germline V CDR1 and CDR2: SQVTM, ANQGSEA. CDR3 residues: CSVTGAVATNEKLFF. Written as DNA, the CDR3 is TGCAGCGTCACAGGGGCCGTTGCAACTAATGAAAAACTGTTTTTT.

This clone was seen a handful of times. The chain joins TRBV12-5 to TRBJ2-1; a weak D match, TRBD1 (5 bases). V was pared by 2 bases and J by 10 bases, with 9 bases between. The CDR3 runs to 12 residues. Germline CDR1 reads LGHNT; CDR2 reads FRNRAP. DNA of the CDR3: TGTGCTAGTGGTTTGCTCCAGGGAGAGCAGTTCTTC. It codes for CASGLLQGEQFF.

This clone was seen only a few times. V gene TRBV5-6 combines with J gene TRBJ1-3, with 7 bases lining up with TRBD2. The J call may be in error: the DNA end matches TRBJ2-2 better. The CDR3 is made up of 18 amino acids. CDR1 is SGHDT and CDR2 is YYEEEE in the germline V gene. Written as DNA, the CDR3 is TGTGCCAGCAGCTTGAGAGGATTAGCGGGTGCGAACACCGGGGAGCTGTTTTTT. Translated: CASSLRGLAGANTGELFF.

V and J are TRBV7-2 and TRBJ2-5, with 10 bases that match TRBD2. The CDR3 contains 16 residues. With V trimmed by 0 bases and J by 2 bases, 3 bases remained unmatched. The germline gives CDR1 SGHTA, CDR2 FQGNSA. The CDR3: CASSLASGRPQETQYF. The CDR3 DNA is TGTGCCAGCAGCTTAGCTAGCGGGAGGCCTCAAGAGACCCAGTACTTC.

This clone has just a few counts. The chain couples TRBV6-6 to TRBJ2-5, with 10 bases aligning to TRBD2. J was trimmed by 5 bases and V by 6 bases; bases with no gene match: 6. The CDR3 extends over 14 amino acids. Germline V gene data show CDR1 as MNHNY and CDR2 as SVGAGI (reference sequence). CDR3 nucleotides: TGTGCCAGCAGAAGCGGGAGGGTTGGGGAGACCCAGTACTTC. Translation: CASRSGRVGETQYF.

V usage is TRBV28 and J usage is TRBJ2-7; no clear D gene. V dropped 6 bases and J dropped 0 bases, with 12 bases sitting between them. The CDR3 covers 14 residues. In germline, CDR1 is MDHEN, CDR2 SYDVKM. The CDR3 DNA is TGTGCCAGCAGCCGGTCGCGGAGCTCCTACGAGCAGTACTTC. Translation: CASSRSRSSYEQYF.